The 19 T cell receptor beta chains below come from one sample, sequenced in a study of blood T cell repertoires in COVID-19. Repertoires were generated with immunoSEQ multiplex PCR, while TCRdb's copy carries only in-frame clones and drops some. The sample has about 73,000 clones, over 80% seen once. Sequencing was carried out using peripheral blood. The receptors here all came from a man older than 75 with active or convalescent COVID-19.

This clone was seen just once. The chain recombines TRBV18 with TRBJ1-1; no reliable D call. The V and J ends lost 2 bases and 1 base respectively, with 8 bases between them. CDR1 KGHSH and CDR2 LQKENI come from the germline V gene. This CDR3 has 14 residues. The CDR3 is CASSPTSGNTEAFF. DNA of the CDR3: TGTGCCAGCTCACCAACCTCAGGGAACACTGAAGCTTTCTTT.

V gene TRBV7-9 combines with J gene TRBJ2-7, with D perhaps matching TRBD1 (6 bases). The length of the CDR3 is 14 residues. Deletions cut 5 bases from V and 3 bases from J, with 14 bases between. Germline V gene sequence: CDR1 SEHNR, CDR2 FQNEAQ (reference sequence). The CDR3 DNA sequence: TGTGCCAGCAGCCTATCCGGACAGTACTACGAGCAGTACTTC. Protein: CASSLSGQYYEQYF.

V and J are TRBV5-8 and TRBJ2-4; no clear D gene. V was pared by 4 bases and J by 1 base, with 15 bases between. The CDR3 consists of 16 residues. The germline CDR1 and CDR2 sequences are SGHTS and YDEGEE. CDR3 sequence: CASSPVLSLAKNIQYF. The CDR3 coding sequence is TGTGCCAGCAGCCCCGTTCTTTCCTTGGCCAAAAACATTCAGTACTTC.

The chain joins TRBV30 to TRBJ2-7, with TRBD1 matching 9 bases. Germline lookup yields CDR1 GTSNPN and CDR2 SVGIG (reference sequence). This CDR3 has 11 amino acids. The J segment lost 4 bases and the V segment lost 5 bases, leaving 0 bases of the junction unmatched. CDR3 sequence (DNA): TGTGCCTGGGGGACAGGGTACGAGCAGTACTTC. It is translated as CAWGTGYEQYF.

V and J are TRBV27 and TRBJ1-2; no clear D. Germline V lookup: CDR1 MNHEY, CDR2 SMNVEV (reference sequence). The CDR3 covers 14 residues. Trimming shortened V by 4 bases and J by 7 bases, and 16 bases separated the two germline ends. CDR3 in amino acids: CASSSRGRVGGYTF. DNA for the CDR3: TGTGCCAGCAGTTCCCGGGGTAGGGTAGGTGGCTACACCTTC.

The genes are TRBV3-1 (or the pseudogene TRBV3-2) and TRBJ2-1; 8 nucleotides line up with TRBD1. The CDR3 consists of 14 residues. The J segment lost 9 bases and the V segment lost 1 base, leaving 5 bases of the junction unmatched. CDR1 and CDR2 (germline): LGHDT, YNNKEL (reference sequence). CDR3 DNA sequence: TGTGCCAGCAGCCAAGTCAGGGGGCAGGGTGAGCAGTTCTTC. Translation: CASSQVRGQGEQFF.

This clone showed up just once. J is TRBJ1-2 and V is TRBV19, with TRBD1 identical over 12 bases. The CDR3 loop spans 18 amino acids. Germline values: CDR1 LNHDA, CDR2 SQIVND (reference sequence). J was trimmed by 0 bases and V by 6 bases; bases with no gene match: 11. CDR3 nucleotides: TGTGCCAGTAGAAACGAGGGACAGGGGGCCGGAGCTAACTATGGCTACACCTTC. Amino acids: CASRNEGQGAGANYGYTF.

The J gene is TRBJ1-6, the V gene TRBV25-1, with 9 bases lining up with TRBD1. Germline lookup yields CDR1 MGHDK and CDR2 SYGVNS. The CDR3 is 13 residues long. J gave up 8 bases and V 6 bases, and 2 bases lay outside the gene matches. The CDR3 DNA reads TGTGCCAGCAGAGGACAGGGGTATTCACCCCTCCACTTT. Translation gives CASRGQGYSPLHF. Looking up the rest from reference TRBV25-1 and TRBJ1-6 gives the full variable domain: EADIYQTPRYLVIGTGKKITLECSQTMGHDKMYWYQQDPGMELHLIHYSYGVNSTEKGDLSSESTVSRIRTEHFPLTLESARPSHTSQYLCASRGQGYSPLHFGNGTRLTVT.

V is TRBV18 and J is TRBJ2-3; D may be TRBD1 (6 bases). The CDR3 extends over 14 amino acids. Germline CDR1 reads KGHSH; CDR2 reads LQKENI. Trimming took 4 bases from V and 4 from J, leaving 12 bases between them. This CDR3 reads CASSQTQGPDTQYF. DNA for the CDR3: TGTGCCAGCTCACAAACACAGGGCCCAGATACGCAGTATTTT.

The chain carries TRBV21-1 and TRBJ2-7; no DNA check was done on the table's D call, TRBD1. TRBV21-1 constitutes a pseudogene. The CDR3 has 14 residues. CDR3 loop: CASSKLLKGEEQYF. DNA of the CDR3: TGTGCCAGCAGCAAACTCTTAAAAGGGGAAGAGCAGTACTTC.

The CDR3 loop reads CASSPRPRTDTQYF. The CDR3 DNA follows: TGTGCCAGCAGCCCCCGTCCACGGACAGATACGCAGTATTTT. V usage is TRBV9 and J usage is TRBJ2-3; D not resolved. This CDR3 is built from 14 residues. Trimming took off 4 bases at V and 3 bases at J, with 12 bases between the two ends. The germline V gene has CDR1 SGDLS and CDR2 YYNGEE.

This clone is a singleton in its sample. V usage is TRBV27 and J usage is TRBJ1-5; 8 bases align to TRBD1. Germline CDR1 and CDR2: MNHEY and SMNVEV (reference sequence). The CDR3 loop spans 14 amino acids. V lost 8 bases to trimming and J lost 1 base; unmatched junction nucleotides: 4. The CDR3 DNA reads TGTGCCAGCGTACAGGGGGAAAGCAATCAGCCCCAGCATTTT. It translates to CASVQGESNQPQHF.

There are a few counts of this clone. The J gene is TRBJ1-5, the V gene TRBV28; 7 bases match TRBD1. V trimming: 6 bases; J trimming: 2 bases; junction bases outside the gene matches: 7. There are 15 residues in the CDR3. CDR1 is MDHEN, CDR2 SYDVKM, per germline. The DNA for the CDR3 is TGTGCCAGCAGGCCAGGGGGGCCTGGCAATCAGCCCCAGCATTTT. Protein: CASRPGGPGNQPQHF.

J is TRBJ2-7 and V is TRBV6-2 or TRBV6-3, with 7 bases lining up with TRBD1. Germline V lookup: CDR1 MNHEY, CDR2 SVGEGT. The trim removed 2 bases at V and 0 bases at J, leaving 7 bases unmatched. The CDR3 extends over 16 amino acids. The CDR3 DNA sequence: TGTGCCAGCAGTTACGGGACAGTGGGGGACTCCTACGAGCAGTACTTC. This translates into CASSYGTVGDSYEQYF.

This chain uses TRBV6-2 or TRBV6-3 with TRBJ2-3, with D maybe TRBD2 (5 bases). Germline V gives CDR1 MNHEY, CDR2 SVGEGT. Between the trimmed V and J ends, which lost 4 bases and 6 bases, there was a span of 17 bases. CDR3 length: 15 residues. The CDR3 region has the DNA TGTGCCAGCAGTTTCCTAGCACAGATAACCGATACGCAGTATTTT. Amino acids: CASSFLAQITDTQYF.

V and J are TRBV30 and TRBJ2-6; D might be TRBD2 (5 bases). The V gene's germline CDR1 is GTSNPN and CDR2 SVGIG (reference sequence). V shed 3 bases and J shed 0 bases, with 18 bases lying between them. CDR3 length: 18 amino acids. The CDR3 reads CAWSPGGAHSSGANVLTF. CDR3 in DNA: TGTGCCTGGAGCCCCGGAGGAGCCCATAGCTCTGGGGCCAACGTCCTGACTTTC.

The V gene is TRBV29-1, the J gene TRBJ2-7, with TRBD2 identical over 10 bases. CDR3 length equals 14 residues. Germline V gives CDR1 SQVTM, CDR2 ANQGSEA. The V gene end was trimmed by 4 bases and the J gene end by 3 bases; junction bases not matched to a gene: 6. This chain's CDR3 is CSVVPGLASYEQYF. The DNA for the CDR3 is TGCAGCGTTGTCCCGGGACTAGCGAGCTACGAGCAGTACTTC.

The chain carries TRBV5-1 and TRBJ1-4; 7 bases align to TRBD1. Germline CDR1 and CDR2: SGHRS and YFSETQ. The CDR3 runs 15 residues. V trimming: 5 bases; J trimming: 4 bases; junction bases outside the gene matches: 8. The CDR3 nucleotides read TGCGCCAGCAGGGGACAGCCCATCGGTAATGAAAAACTGTTTTTT. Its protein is CASRGQPIGNEKLFF.

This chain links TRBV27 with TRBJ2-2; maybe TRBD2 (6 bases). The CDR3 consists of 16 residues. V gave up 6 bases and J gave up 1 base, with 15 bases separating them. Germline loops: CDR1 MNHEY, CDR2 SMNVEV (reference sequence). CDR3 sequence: CASRRTGTENTGELFF. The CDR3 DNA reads TGTGCCAGCAGACGAACCGGGACTGAGAACACCGGGGAGCTGTTTTTT.